This T cell receptor beta chain originates from a study of brain T cells in children with intractable seizures. The CDR3 contains 12 residues. V lost 2 bases, J lost 1 base, and 1 base lay in between. CDR1 is SGHTA, CDR2 FQGTGA, per germline. Notes on the study in general: Patients' HCMV serostatus was unknown; virus specificity rests on CDR3 similarity alone. Clones missing pre-surgery may reflect undersampling of that blood sample.

A word on this clone: Its antigen is unknown.

The repertoire was sequenced with immunoSEQ multiplex PCR; TCRdb's copy has only in-frame clones and lacks some. The table shows around 340,000 clones, with more than 85% occurring only once. Time point: blood from clinic visit 5 months post-surgery; TSC patient then seizure free. The sequenced cases were selected for having the highest brain T cell transcript signatures. The chain recombines TRBV7-3 with TRBJ2-3; D unclear. The sequence derives from a boy younger than two with tuberous sclerosis and intractable seizures. The sample here was peripheral blood, taken approximately 5 months after surgery. This chain's CDR3 is CASSLGTDTQYF. CDR3 nucleotide sequence: TGTGCCAGCAGCTTAGGCACAGATACGCAGTATTTT.